The 32 T cell receptor beta chains given below trace back to one sample, sequenced in a study of PD-1 blockade in classical Hodgkin lymphoma. Only in-frame clones appear in the TCRdb table, and some are missing; sequencing was by immunoSEQ multiplex PCR. The sample comprises about 39,000 clones, just over 75% of which are singletons, and approximately 9.4% rests with the top ten. As to time point: cycle 4 day 1 (C4D1), after more than five weeks of nivolumab. Brentuximab vedotin exposure varied, and every patient relapsed after autologous stem cell transplantation. This sample comprised peripheral blood mononuclear cells (PBMCs), obtained before the fourth cycle of nivolumab. Source of these receptors: a human donor with classical Hodgkin lymphoma.

The V and J genes are TRBV10-1 and TRBJ2-2; D remains unclear. The CDR3 runs 14 residues. CDR1 and CDR2 from the germline V gene are WNHNN and SYGVQD (reference sequence). Trimming cost V 8 bases and J 3 bases, with 13 bases left between them. The CDR3 nucleotides read TGCGCCAGCTCGCAGTCGGCGGACACCGGGGAGCTGTTTTTT. Encoded protein: CASSQSADTGELFF.

In the case of this clone: Other DNA variants within this sample encode the same CDR3. The chain links TRBV27 to TRBJ1-6, with D possibly matching TRBD1 (5 bases). V lost 3 bases and J 6 bases, leaving 9 bases between the germline ends. CDR1 is MNHEY, CDR2 SMNVEV, per germline (reference sequence). The CDR3 has 14 residues. CDR3 region: CASSFRGGNSPLHF. DNA of the CDR3: TGTGCCAGCAGTTTCCGGGGCGGTAATTCACCCCTCCACTTT.

This clone appeared once. This chain uses TRBV29-1 with TRBJ2-1, with D unresolved. The V and J ends lost 7 bases and 4 bases respectively, with 8 bases between them. This CDR3 spans 11 amino acids. Looked up from germline, CDR1 is SQVTM and CDR2 is ANQGSEA. Here the CDR3 reads CSADRYNEQFF. CDR3 coding DNA: TGCAGCGCCGACCGGTACAATGAGCAGTTCTTC.

This clone was recorded only once. The V gene is TRBV4-3, the J gene TRBJ1-4; D is undetermined. Germline V gene lookup returns CDR1 LGHNA and CDR2 YSLEER. V lost 0 bases to trimming and J lost 8 bases, with 10 bases between them. The CDR3 sequence is 14 residues long. CDR3 sequence reads: CASSQDLGEEKLFF. Here the CDR3 DNA reads TGCGCCAGCAGCCAAGATCTAGGAGAAGAAAAACTGTTTTTT.

This rearrangement joins TRBV5-4 to TRBJ2-3; the match to TRBD1 covers 7 bases. Germline values: CDR1 SGHNT, CDR2 YYREEE (reference sequence). The CDR3 totals 14 residues. The trim removed 5 bases at V and 4 bases at J, leaving 7 bases unmatched. The CDR3 DNA is TGTGCCAGCAGTCTGGCAGGGGGTGCAGATACGCAGTATTTT. Translated, it gives CASSLAGGADTQYF.

The rearrangement joins TRBV7-2 to TRBJ2-1; D not resolved. Trimming left V 4 bases short and J 3 bases short, with 10 bases between. The germline V gene encodes CDR1 SGHTA and CDR2 FQGNSA. The CDR3 loop spans 14 amino acids. CDR3 nucleotides: TGTGCCAGCAGCTCCTTTTGGAACTACAATGAGCAGTTCTTC. This encodes CASSSFWNYNEQFF.

This chain uses TRBV6-5 with TRBJ1-2, with TRBD1 as a possible D gene (5 bases). Trimming left V 3 bases short and J 5 bases short, with 16 bases between. This CDR3 region has 15 residues. The germline V gene encodes CDR1 MNHEY and CDR2 SVGAGI. Here the CDR3 reads CASSYTRDGTYGYTF. In nucleotides, the CDR3 is TGTGCCAGCAGTTATACCCGGGACGGAACATATGGCTACACCTTC.

V gene TRBV7-2 combines with J gene TRBJ2-7, with 11 positions matching TRBD2. V lost 0 bases and J lost 0; bases outside the gene matches: 4. CDR1 and CDR2 (germline): SGHTA, FQGNSA. The CDR3 loop spans 17 amino acids. The CDR3 coding sequence is TGTGCCAGCAGCTTAGCCCGAACTAGCGGGAGCTCCTACGAGCAGTACTTC. This encodes CASSLARTSGSSYEQYF.

The CDR3: CASSLARTGGLRTEAFF. CDR3 nucleotide sequence: TGTGCCAGCAGCTTAGCCAGGACAGGGGGCTTACGGACTGAAGCTTTCTTT. The chain links TRBV11-2 to TRBJ1-1; 11 bases line up with TRBD1. CDR1 and CDR2 (germline): SGHAT, FQNNGV. Trimming took 1 base from V and 5 from J; bases not matched to a gene: 9. The CDR3 extends over 17 amino acids. Based on the CDR3 plus reference TRBV11-2 and TRBJ1-1, the full variable domain is EAGVAQSPRYKIIEKRQSVAFWCNPISGHATLYWYQQILGQGPKLLIQFQNNGVVDDSQLPKDRFSAERLKGVDSTLKIQPAKLEDSAVYLCASSLARTGGLRTEAFFGQGTRLTVV.

The rearrangement links TRBV6-1 to TRBJ1-6; D remains ambiguous. Trimming took off 2 bases at V and 5 bases at J, with 7 bases between the two ends. CDR3 length: 14 amino acids. The germline gives CDR1 MNHNS, CDR2 SASEGT. Written as DNA, the CDR3 is TGTGCCAGCAGTGAACAGGCTAATAATTCACCCCTCCACTTT. Protein: CASSEQANNSPLHF.

The rearrangement joins TRBV10-3 to TRBJ2-7; D perhaps matches TRBD1 (6 bases). Trimming removed 3 bases from V and 0 bases from J, with 15 bases in between. Germline CDR1 and CDR2: ENHRY and SYGVKD. This CDR3 has 16 amino acids. CDR3 sequence reads: CAISDPTGLTSYEQYF. The CDR3 nucleotides are TGTGCCATCAGTGACCCGACAGGCCTTACCTCCTACGAGCAGTACTTC.

The sample holds one count of this clone. The chain combines TRBV5-1 with TRBJ2-7; D not resolved. CDR3 length: 15 amino acids. Trimming removed 7 bases at V and 7 bases at J, with 24 bases between. Germline CDR1 reads SGHRS; CDR2 reads YFSETQ. The CDR3 bases are TGCGCCAGCTGTCCGCTGGTGGGAACATACAAGGAGCAGTACTTC. Protein sequence: CASCPLVGTYKEQYF.

Worth noting for this clone: One junction end disagrees with the germline gene, perhaps due to a read error. The V call is TRBV5-8, the J call TRBJ1-2; D gene unclear. Germline CDR1 SGHTS, CDR2 YDEGEE. The CDR3 is 10 residues long. The CDR3 loop reads CASSLGGRIF. CDR3 bases: TGTGCCAGCAGCTTGGGAGGACGCATCTTC.

The chain joins TRBV11-3 to TRBJ2-3; the D gene is possibly TRBD2 (6 bases). Germline V gene lookup returns CDR1 SGHNT and CDR2 YENEEA. The V end was cut by 8 bases, the J end by 6 bases, with 12 bases between. The CDR3 length is 12 residues. CDR3 sequence (DNA): TGTGCCAGCCCTCCCCGGGGGGATACGCAGTATTTT. This sequence encodes CASPPRGDTQYF.

This clone showed up just a few times. The CDR3, as DNA: TGTGCCAGCAGCTTAGGCCCACAGGGGGGCCCCTACGAGCAGTACTTC. Protein product: CASSLGPQGGPYEQYF. This chain uses TRBV11-2 with TRBJ2-7, with TRBD1 matching 8 bases. CDR1 and CDR2 from the germline V gene are SGHAT and FQNNGV. CDR3 length: 16 amino acids. Trimming at V came to 1 base and at J to 2 bases, leaving 7 bases not matched to a gene.

This sequence joins TRBV9 and TRBJ1-5, with TRBD1 matching 8 bases. J lost 4 bases, V lost 3 bases, and 3 bases had no gene match. The CDR3 runs 14 residues. The germline V gene has CDR1 SGDLS and CDR2 YYNGEE. CDR3 sequence: CASSEGQGNQPQHF. Written as DNA, the CDR3 is TGTGCCAGCAGCGAAGGACAGGGAAATCAGCCCCAGCATTTT.

The chain is built from TRBV7-8 and TRBJ2-1; 12 bases line up with TRBD2. CDR3 length: 17 amino acids. V was clipped by 0 bases and J by 7 bases; unmatched bases: 7. The germline V gene has CDR1 SGHVS and CDR2 FQNEAQ. The CDR3 region is CASSLAPWTSGVNEQFF. DNA of the CDR3: TGTGCCAGCAGCTTAGCGCCCTGGACTAGCGGGGTAAATGAGCAGTTCTTC.

V usage is TRBV9 and J usage is TRBJ2-1, with D tentatively TRBD2 (6 bases). The CDR3 loop spans 16 amino acids. Germline CDR1 is SGDLS and CDR2 is YYNGEE. V lost 1 base and J lost 3, with 14 bases in between. CDR3 bases: TGTGCCAGCAGCGTAAAGGACGGGGGAAACTACAATGAGCAGTTCTTC. Encoded protein: CASSVKDGGNYNEQFF.

This clone was picked up one time. The chain is built from TRBV9 and TRBJ1-1; the D is unclear. V was cut by 0 bases and J by 1 base, with 7 bases left in between. From germline, CDR1 is SGDLS and CDR2 YYNGEE. The CDR3 length is 14 residues. CDR3 amino acids: CASSVVGGNTEAFF. The CDR3 DNA is TGTGCCAGCAGCGTAGTGGGAGGGAACACTGAAGCTTTCTTT.

The V gene is TRBV5-1, the J gene TRBJ2-5, with TRBD1 matching 9 bases. V lost 4 bases to trimming and J lost 4 bases; unmatched junction nucleotides: 8. The CDR3 extends over 15 amino acids. Germline values: CDR1 SGHRS, CDR2 YFSETQ. The CDR3 region is CASSLTGGQGETQYF. As DNA, the CDR3 is TGCGCCAGCAGCCTCACAGGGGGCCAAGGAGAGACCCAGTACTTC.

The rearrangement uses TRBV28 and TRBJ1-1, with TRBD1 as a possible D gene (5 bases). Deletions cut 2 bases from V and 12 bases from J, with 10 bases between. The CDR3 runs to 11 residues. Germline V gives CDR1 MDHEN, CDR2 SYDVKM. CDR3 bases: TGTGCCAGCAGTTTACAGGACACATCTTTCTTT. Amino acid sequence: CASSLQDTSFF.

The gene calls are TRBV19 and TRBJ1-2; 9 bases map to TRBD1. The ends lost 1 base at V and 4 bases at J; junction bases unmatched: 7. Germline CDR1 reads LNHDA; CDR2 reads SQIVND (reference sequence). This CDR3 spans 16 amino acids. The CDR3 DNA is TGTGCCAGTAGTATAGGAGGGACAGGGAGCCTCTATGGCTACACCTTC. Translation: CASSIGGTGSLYGYTF.

This sequence joins TRBV6-1 and TRBJ2-5; possibly TRBD1 for D (7 bases). V was shortened by 5 bases and J by 1 base, with 11 bases between the two germline ends. The germline V gene encodes CDR1 MNHNS and CDR2 SASEGT. The CDR3 is 14 residues long. In nucleotides, the CDR3 is TGTGCCAGCAGTTTCCAGGGGGGCCAAGAGACCCAGTACTTC. Translation gives CASSFQGGQETQYF.

The table lists this clone with a count of one. This same CDR3 is encoded by further DNA sequences in the sample. This sequence joins TRBV5-5 and TRBJ2-7, with unresolved D. The CDR3 covers 12 residues. V lost 0 bases and J 3 bases, leaving 4 bases between the germline ends. The germline V gene encodes CDR1 SGHKS and CDR2 YYEKEE (reference sequence). The CDR3 here is CASSLVGYEQYF. In DNA, the CDR3 is TGTGCCAGCAGCTTGGTAGGCTACGAGCAGTACTTC.

This clone was recorded once. This chain uses TRBV9 with TRBJ2-6; D could derive from TRBD1 or TRBD2 (7 bases each). CDR1 is SGDLS and CDR2 is YYNGEE in the germline V gene. This CDR3 comprises 22 residues. V was pared by 1 base and J by 1 base, with 27 bases between. In DNA form, the CDR3 reads TGTGCCAGCAGCGTACCGGGGAGGGATCGGGACAGATCAAATTCTGGGGCCAACGTCCTGACTTTC. Translating it yields CASSVPGRDRDRSNSGANVLTF.

The chain couples TRBV18 to TRBJ2-5; 7 bases are a match to TRBD1. V shed 4 bases, J shed 5 bases, and the junction held 1 base outside the gene matches. Germline V CDR1 and CDR2: KGHSH, LQKENI. The CDR3 sequence is 12 residues long. CDR3 DNA sequence: TGTGCCAGCTCACAGGGGGCTGAGACCCAGTACTTC. Amino acids: CASSQGAETQYF.

This sequence joins TRBV28 and TRBJ2-3; TRBD2 aligns across 9 bases. Germline V gene lookup returns CDR1 MDHEN and CDR2 SYDVKM. After removal of 7 bases from V and 1 base from J, the junction contained 6 bases not matched to a gene. The CDR3 covers 15 residues. CDR3 protein: CASTQRGDGTDTQYF. In nucleotides, the CDR3 is TGTGCCAGCACTCAGCGGGGGGACGGCACAGATACGCAGTATTTT. Supplemented by reference TRBV28 and TRBJ2-3, the full variable domain reads DVKVTQSSRYLVKRTGEKVFLECVQDMDHENMFWYRQDPGLGLRLIYFSYDVKMKEKGDIPEGYSVSREKKERFSLILESASTNQTSMYLCASTQRGDGTDTQYFGPGTRLTVL.

The chain has TRBV9 and TRBJ2-2; 8 positions match TRBD1. Per germline, CDR1 SGDLS and CDR2 YYNGEE. The length of the CDR3 is 17 residues. V was clipped by 0 bases and J by 6 bases; unmatched bases: 10. For the CDR3, the DNA is TGTGCCAGCAGCGTAGTTTCTCGTCAGGGGGCTGCCGGGGAGCTGTTTTTT. Its protein product is CASSVVSRQGAAGELFF.

There are a few counts of this clone. The rearrangement uses TRBV11-1 and TRBJ1-6; D unresolved. V was clipped by 5 bases and J by 0 bases, with 14 bases between them. Germline values: CDR1 SGHAT, CDR2 FQDESV (reference sequence). The length of the CDR3 is 17 residues. CDR3 DNA: TGTGCCAGCAGCCCGGCGTGGGGAAACTCCTATAATTCACCCCTCCACTTT. Amino acid sequence: CASSPAWGNSYNSPLHF.

The CDR3 DNA is TGCAGCGTTGATCTGGCAGGAGCTATTAGTAACTATGGCTACACCTTC. As protein: CSVDLAGAISNYGYTF. The chain uses TRBV29-1 and TRBJ1-2; D is ambiguous. CDR1 is SQVTM, CDR2 ANQGSEA, per germline. V was pared by 3 bases and J by 1 base, with 18 bases between. The CDR3 spans 16 residues. Together with reference TRBV29-1 and TRBJ1-2, the CDR3 gives the full variable domain: SAVISQKPSRDICQRGTSLTIQCQVDSQVTMMFWYRQQPGQSLTLIATANQGSEATYESGFVIDKFPISRPNLTFSTLTVSNMSPEDSSIYLCSVDLAGAISNYGYTFGSGTRLTVV.

The chain links TRBV5-6 to TRBJ1-1; D remains unclear. The CDR3 consists of 13 residues. V was trimmed by 6 bases and J by 0 bases, leaving 9 bases between them. Looked up from germline, CDR1 is SGHDT and CDR2 is YYEEEE. The CDR3 DNA reads TGTGCCAGCACCCGGTTTTTGAACACTGAAGCTTTCTTT. Its protein is CASTRFLNTEAFF.

This clone turned up a few times. The V gene is TRBV5-6, the J gene TRBJ1-5, with 9 bases that match TRBD1. Trimming took 4 bases from V and 7 from J; bases not matched to a gene: 12. Germline V gives CDR1 SGHDT, CDR2 YYEEEE. This CDR3 contains 16 residues. CDR3 protein: CASSAQQGAKGQPQHF. CDR3 sequence (DNA): TGTGCCAGCAGCGCCCAACAGGGGGCGAAAGGACAGCCCCAGCATTTT.